These 17 T cell receptor beta chains were all obtained from the same sample, sequenced in a study of blood T cell repertoires in COVID-19. Repertoires were generated with immunoSEQ multiplex PCR, while TCRdb's copy carries only in-frame clones and drops some. The sample includes approximately 94,000 clones, approximately 90% seen only once; the top ten take approximately 4.8%. Sequencing input: peripheral blood. Every receptor here comes from a woman of 80 years or more with active COVID-19.

The chain combines TRBV6-5 with TRBJ1-1, with 11 bases that match TRBD1. The V gene's germline CDR1 is MNHEY and CDR2 SVGAGI. The CDR3 loop spans 12 amino acids. V lost 6 bases, J lost 12 bases, and 6 bases stayed unmatched. CDR3 sequence (DNA): TGTGCCAGCAGGGGGACAGGGGGATCGACTTTCTTT. Translation gives CASRGTGGSTFF.

V is TRBV7-2 and J is TRBJ2-3; D perhaps matches TRBD1 (8 bases). The length of the CDR3 is 17 residues. From germline, CDR1 is SGHTA and CDR2 FQGNSA. V was pared by 5 bases and J by 2 bases, with 20 bases between. The chain's CDR3 is CASSTRQGRGFTDTQYF. The CDR3 DNA follows: TGTGCCAGCAGCACGAGACAGGGGAGGGGATTCACAGATACGCAGTATTTT.

This rearrangement joins TRBV18 to TRBJ1-1; 8 nucleotides line up with TRBD1. CDR1 is KGHSH, CDR2 LQKENI, per germline. This CDR3 spans 14 amino acids. The J segment lost 1 base and the V segment lost 5 bases, leaving 3 bases of the junction unmatched. CDR3 in amino acids: CASSAGGSNTEAFF. The CDR3 DNA is TGTGCCAGCTCAGCAGGGGGCTCGAACACTGAAGCTTTCTTT.

This clone was found once. V is TRBV11-2 and J is TRBJ2-1; 10 bases line up with TRBD1. The CDR3 length is 15 residues. V gave up 4 bases and J gave up 2 bases; unmatched junction bases: 2. Germline CDR1 and CDR2: SGHAT and FQNNGV. The CDR3 DNA sequence: TGTGCCAGCAGCTGGACAGGGGGGCCCTACAATGAGCAGTTCTTC. Encoded protein: CASSWTGGPYNEQFF. The full variable domain, rest sourced from reference TRBV11-2 and TRBJ2-1, is EAGVAQSPRYKIIEKRQSVAFWCNPISGHATLYWYQQILGQGPKLLIQFQNNGVVDDSQLPKDRFSAERLKGVDSTLKIQPAKLEDSAVYLCASSWTGGPYNEQFFGPGTRLTVL.

The J gene is TRBJ1-3, the V gene TRBV10-3; possibly TRBD1 for D (6 bases). Trimming cost V 3 bases and J 3 bases, with 9 bases left between them. This CDR3 comprises 14 residues. Germline lookup yields CDR1 ENHRY and CDR2 SYGVKD. Here the CDR3 reads CAISDRGGGNTIYF. As DNA, the CDR3 is TGTGCCATCAGTGACAGGGGTGGTGGAAACACCATATATTTT.

In this sample, this clone turned up a few times. This sequence joins TRBV3-1 (or the pseudogene TRBV3-2) and TRBJ2-7; TRBD2 aligns across 12 bases. From germline, CDR1 is LGHDT and CDR2 YNNKEL (reference sequence). The ends lost 4 bases at V and 3 bases at J; junction bases unmatched: 22. The CDR3 totals 21 residues. CDR3 nucleotide sequence: TGTGCCAGCAGCCGAAGAGGGGCAGGTAGGCTAGCGGGAGGGAAGGTCTACGAGCAGTACTTC. Translated, it gives CASSRRGAGRLAGGKVYEQYF.

The chain joins TRBV19 to TRBJ2-1, with 7 bases lining up with TRBD2. With 6 bases clipped from V and 8 bases from J, the junction kept 10 bases outside the gene matches. The CDR3 totals 14 residues. CDR1 is LNHDA and CDR2 is SQIVND in the germline V gene (reference sequence). The CDR3 region is CASSVRGGSDEQFF. The CDR3 coding sequence is TGTGCCAGTAGCGTGCGCGGGGGTAGCGATGAGCAGTTCTTC. Complete variable domain (other parts from reference TRBV19 and TRBJ2-1): DGGITQSPKYLFRKEGQNVTLSCEQNLNHDAMYWYRQDPGQGLRLIYYSQIVNDFQKGDIAEGYSVSREKKESFPLTVTSAQKNPTAFYLCASSVRGGSDEQFFGPGTRLTVL.

V gene TRBV18 combines with J gene TRBJ2-6; D perhaps matches TRBD2 (6 bases). V was pared by 3 bases and J by 0 bases, with 15 bases between. The V gene's germline CDR1 is KGHSH and CDR2 LQKENI. CDR3 length equals 18 residues. The CDR3 DNA sequence: TGTGCCAGCTCACCCCTGGCGGGGTCGAGCTCTGGGGCCAACGTCCTGACTTTC. This encodes CASSPLAGSSSGANVLTF.

J is TRBJ2-7 and V is TRBV27, with a tentative D call TRBD1 (5 bases). The V end was cut by 0 bases, the J end by 6 bases, with 18 bases between. Looked up from germline, CDR1 is MNHEY and CDR2 is SMNVEV (reference sequence). The CDR3 sequence is 16 residues long. The CDR3 reads CASSLSAGLWTREQYF. The CDR3 DNA reads as TGTGCCAGCAGTTTATCGGCAGGGCTCTGGACCCGCGAGCAGTACTTC.

V is TRBV9 and J is TRBJ2-7; D uncertain. The CDR3 runs 14 residues. Germline-derived CDR1 and CDR2 are SGDLS and YYNGEE. Deletions cut 0 bases from V and 6 bases from J, with 13 bases between. The CDR3 loop reads CASSVDERNSEQYF. The CDR3 nucleotides read TGTGCCAGCAGCGTAGACGAGCGAAATAGCGAGCAGTACTTC.

The chain carries TRBV9 and TRBJ2-3; D is uncertain. Trimming removed 0 bases at V and 0 bases at J, with 2 bases between. The CDR3 is 13 residues long. The germline V gene has CDR1 SGDLS and CDR2 YYNGEE. CDR3 residues: CASSVASTDTQYF. CDR3 DNA sequence: TGTGCCAGCAGCGTAGCGAGCACAGATACGCAGTATTTT.

This rearrangement joins TRBV24-1 to TRBJ2-5; D perhaps matches TRBD1 (6 bases). Germline assignment: CDR1 KGHDR and CDR2 SFDVKD. The V end was cut by 3 bases, the J end by 7 bases, with 14 bases between. This CDR3 is built from 14 residues. The CDR3: CATSDRTAEVTQYF. CDR3 DNA: TGTGCCACCAGTGATCGGACAGCTGAGGTGACCCAGTACTTC.

The V and J genes are TRBV29-1 and TRBJ2-7, with 8 bases matching TRBD1. The V and J ends lost 7 bases and 4 bases, in that order; junction bases with no gene match: 12. This CDR3 has 14 amino acids. Germline CDR1 is SQVTM and CDR2 is ANQGSEA. The CDR3 region is CSAYLGQGEYEQYF. The CDR3 DNA sequence: TGCAGCGCTTACCTAGGACAGGGAGAGTACGAGCAGTACTTC.

J is TRBJ2-7 and V is TRBV5-1, with 9 bases that match TRBD2. The CDR3 has 16 amino acids. The germline V gene has CDR1 SGHRS and CDR2 YFSETQ. V lost 1 base and J lost 6; bases outside the gene matches: 11. Here the CDR3 DNA reads TGCGCCAGCAGCTTGTCCGCACTAGCGGGCCCTTCCGAGCAGTACTTC. Protein sequence: CASSLSALAGPSEQYF.

This chain links TRBV2 with TRBJ2-2; D gene unclear. Germline V gene lookup returns CDR1 SNHLY and CDR2 FYNNEI. V shed 7 bases and J shed 4 bases, with 16 bases lying between them. The CDR3 spans 15 residues. CDR3 in amino acids: CASILNQAGTGELFF. CDR3 nucleotide sequence: TGTGCCAGCATATTAAATCAGGCAGGCACCGGGGAGCTGTTTTTT.

The chain joins TRBV11-2 to TRBJ2-3, with TRBD1 matching 8 bases. CDR3 size: 16 residues. The V segment lost 5 bases and the J segment 0 bases; nucleotides outside the gene matches: 7. Germline V lookup: CDR1 SGHAT, CDR2 FQNNGV. The CDR3 DNA sequence: TGTGCCAGCAGCAAGGGGGACAGGTACAGCACAGATACGCAGTATTTT. This translates into CASSKGDRYSTDTQYF. The full variable domain, its missing parts supplied by reference TRBV11-2 and TRBJ2-3, is EAGVAQSPRYKIIEKRQSVAFWCNPISGHATLYWYQQILGQGPKLLIQFQNNGVVDDSQLPKDRFSAERLKGVDSTLKIQPAKLEDSAVYLCASSKGDRYSTDTQYFGPGTRLTVL.

The chain uses TRBV2 and TRBJ1-5, with D unresolved. The CDR3 contains 17 residues. Germline V gene data show CDR1 as SNHLY and CDR2 as FYNNEI. Trimming shortened V by 1 base and J by 2 bases, and 15 bases separated the two germline ends. The CDR3 here is CASSEVTPGSGNQPQHF. DNA for the CDR3: TGTGCCAGCAGTGAAGTAACCCCGGGGAGTGGCAATCAGCCCCAGCATTTT.